A selection of T cell receptor beta chains follows, all from one sample in a study of a mutant IDH1 vaccine in newly diagnosed glioma. The repertoire was sequenced with immunoSEQ multiplex PCR; TCRdb's copy has only in-frame clones and lacks some. The sample yields around 52,000 clones, approximately 78% seen once. What these receptors recognize is not known. The specimen comprised PBMCs, sampled from a glioma patient whose treatment included an IDH1 peptide vaccine. The origin of the receptors is a woman in her thirties or forties with glioma. CDR3s include the opening cysteine and the closing phenylalanine or tryptophan. Fields, in order: clone size, CDR3 length, J gene, D gene, V gene, CDR3 DNA, CDR3 protein. The D gene is left open where the match is weak. Part of the rows lack a size; the others show once, few, many or a class for expanded clones.

NA 15 TRBJ1-2 NA TRBV11-2 TGTGCCAGCAGCTTAGGGCCTCACTTTAACTATGGCTACACCTTC CASSLGPHFNYGYTF
NA 15 TRBJ2-7 NA TRBV6-6 TGTGCCAGCAGTTACTCGTTAAAGGGCCGGTACGAGCAGTACTTC CASSYSLKGRYEQYF
NA 14 TRBJ1-2 NA TRBV2 TGTGCCAGCAGTGATGGTGCGGCCCTGGGGGGCTACACCTTC CASSDGAALGGYTF
NA 13 TRBJ2-2 NA TRBV6-6 TGTGCCAGCAGCTCCCTCAACACCGGGGAGCTGTTTTTT CASSSLNTGELFF
NA 15 TRBJ2-3 TRBD1 TRBV5-1 TGCGCCAGCAGAAAGGGGGCGCTGCCCACAGATACGCAGTATTTT CASRKGALPTDTQYF
NA 14 TRBJ1-1 NA TRBV2 TGTGCCAGCAGTGAGTGGGGACCGAACACTGAAGCTTTCTTT CASSEWGPNTEAFF
NA 14 TRBJ2-7 NA TRBV9 TGTGCCAGCAGCGTAGAAGACAGCTCCTACGAGCAGTACTTC CASSVEDSSYEQYF
NA 14 TRBJ2-5 NA TRBV7-6 TGTGCCAGCAGCTTAGGGACTGCGCAAGAGACCCAGTACTTC CASSLGTAQETQYF
few 14 TRBJ2-2 TRBD1 TRBV2 TGTGCCAGCAGTGTGACAGGGATTCCGGGGGAGCTGTTTTTT CASSVTGIPGELFF
NA 16 TRBJ2-1 TRBD2 TRBV25-1 TGTGCCAGCAGATTGTTATCTAGCGGGGGGGTCACTGAGCAGTTCTTC CASRLLSSGGVTEQFF
NA 14 TRBJ2-3 NA TRBV7-2 TGTGCCAGCAGCCTACAACGAAGCACAGATACGCAGTATTTT CASSLQRSTDTQYF
medium-sized 15 TRBJ1-5 TRBD1 TRBV19 TGTGCCACCTCCGGGACAGGGGTCCATAATCAGCCCCAGCATTTT CATSGTGVHNQPQHF
once 13 TRBJ2-2 NA TRBV6-1 TGTGCCAGCAGTAATAGCGGCTTCGGGGAGCTGTTTTTT CASSNSGFGELFF
NA 14 TRBJ2-1 TRBD1 TRBV6-6 TGTGCCAGCAGTTACCAGGGGACAGGGGGTGAGCAGTTCTTC CASSYQGTGGEQFF
NA 15 TRBJ1-1 NA TRBV18 TGTGCCAGCTCACTAATGGGAGGTGTGAACACTGAAGCTTTCTTT CASSLMGGVNTEAFF
NA 14 TRBJ2-5 TRBD2 TRBV7-7 TGTGCTAGCAGTCGAGAGCGGGGTGGGGAGACCCAGTACTTC CASSRERGGETQYF
NA 17 TRBJ2-1 TRBD2 TRBV18 TGTGCCAGCTCACCACCCTTTGCGGGGGGGCTCTACAATGAGCAGTTCTTC CASSPPFAGGLYNEQFF
NA 13 TRBJ1-2 NA TRBV19 TGTGCCAGTAGAAGCAGACAGGTGAGCGACTACACCTTC CASRSRQVSDYTF
NA 14 TRBJ2-2 NA TRBV7-8 TGTGCCAGCAGCTTAGACAGAAACACCGGGGAGCTGTTTTTT CASSLDRNTGELFF
NA 13 TRBJ2-7 TRBD1 TRBV15 TGTGCCACCAGCAGGACAGGGGGCTACGAGCAGTACTTC CATSRTGGYEQYF
NA 13 TRBJ1-3 NA TRBV9 TGTGCCAGCAGCGTCCCAACCGGAAACACCATATATTTT CASSVPTGNTIYF
few 11 TRBJ1-4 NA TRBV2 TGTGCCAGCAGTGAATATGAAAAACTGTTTTTT CASSEYEKLFF
few 12 TRBJ2-3 NA TRBV7-2 TGTGCCAGCAGGTCAGACACAGATACGCAGTATTTT CASRSDTDTQYF
NA 14 TRBJ1-1 NA TRBV5-5 TGTGCCAGCAGCTTTTCTGGGATGGGCACTGAAGCTTTCTTT CASSFSGMGTEAFF
NA 12 TRBJ1-1 NA TRBV19 TGTGCCAGTCGTTTCGGGGGGACTGAAGCTTTCTTT CASRFGGTEAFF
NA 15 TRBJ2-7 NA TRBV11-3 TGTGCCAGCAGCTTAGGACGGACTGCAGCCTACGAGCAGTACTTC CASSLGRTAAYEQYF
NA 12 TRBJ2-3 NA TRBV2 TGTGCCAGCACCGAGAGGGCTGCTACGCAGTATTTT CASTERAATQYF
NA 15 TRBJ2-5 TRBD2 TRBV5-1 TGCGCCAGCAGCTTGGGACGGGGGGGTTTAGAGACCCAGTACTTC CASSLGRGGLETQYF
NA 15 TRBJ2-5 NA TRBV15 TGTGCCACCAGCAGGTCTGGAGGCCTTGGGGAGACCCAGTACTTC CATSRSGGLGETQYF
NA 13 TRBJ2-7 NA TRBV7-2 TGTGCCAGCAGCTTAGGAGTCTTCTACGAGCAGTACTTC CASSLGVFYEQYF
NA 14 TRBJ2-7 NA TRBV7-9 TGTGCCAGCAGCTCCCAGAGGGGCAGGGGCGAGCAGTACTTC CASSSQRGRGEQYF
NA 18 TRBJ1-3 TRBD1 TRBV12-5 TGTGCTAGTGGTTTGAGGGCCGGGACAGGGAGCTCTGGAAACACCATATATTTT CASGLRAGTGSSGNTIYF
NA 15 TRBJ1-1 NA TRBV15 TGTGCCACCAGCAGAGATAGACCCGGTTCGACTGAAGCTTTCTTT CATSRDRPGSTEAFF
NA 17 TRBJ1-1 TRBD1 TRBV5-1 TGCGCCAGCAGCCCGGAGGGCAGGGGGTCCGGAGTATCTGAAGCTTTCTTT CASSPEGRGSGVSEAFF
NA 15 TRBJ2-7 NA TRBV7-9 TGTGCCAGCAGCTTAGTGACGGAACCCTCCTACGAGCAGTACTTC CASSLVTEPSYEQYF
NA 14 TRBJ1-6 NA TRBV19 TGTGCCAGTAGAACCGGGGAGAAATCTTCACCCCTCCACTTT CASRTGEKSSPLHF
once 16 TRBJ2-1 TRBD2 TRBV2 TGTGCCAGCAGTGACAGTGCGGGGGGGGGATTAAATGAGCAGTTCTTC CASSDSAGGGLNEQFF
NA 12 TRBJ1-2 TRBD1 TRBV2 TGTGCCGTACCCTCAGGGGGCAGTGGCTACACCTTC CAVPSGGSGYTF
NA 11 TRBJ1-2 TRBD1 TRBV20-1 TGCAGTGCCGATCGACAGGGTGACTACACCTTC CSADRQGDYTF
NA 12 TRBJ1-2 NA TRBV27 TGTGCCAGCATTCAGGGACTCTATGGCTACACCTTC CASIQGLYGYTF
NA 14 TRBJ1-6 NA TRBV6-1 TGTGCCAGCAGTGAAAAAGGGGCAGTCTCACCCCTCCACTTT CASSEKGAVSPLHF
once 18 TRBJ2-2 NA TRBV4-1 TGCGCCAGCAGCCAACTAGGGGACGGTGACTTCTTGCGAGGGGAGCTGTTTTTT CASSQLGDGDFLRGELFF
NA 14 TRBJ2-1 NA TRBV5-1 TGCGCCAGCAGCGACGAGGGTCCCTACAATGAGCAGTTCTTC CASSDEGPYNEQFF
NA 13 TRBJ2-2 NA TRBV2 TGTGCCAGCAGTGAAGGGCTAGCCGGGGAGCTGTTTTTT CASSEGLAGELFF
NA 14 TRBJ1-2 NA TRBV7-9 TGTGCCAGCAGCTTAGATGGGGGCTACTATGGCTACACCTTC CASSLDGGYYGYTF
few 16 TRBJ1-2 TRBD1 TRBV19 TGTGCCAGTAGTATTTTCGGAACAGGGGTGGACTATGGCTACACCTTC CASSIFGTGVDYGYTF
NA 16 TRBJ2-1 TRBD2 TRBV6-1 TGTGCCAGCAGTGAAACCCCCCGACTAGCAGGTAATGAGCAGTTCTTC CASSETPRLAGNEQFF
NA 13 TRBJ1-1 NA TRBV7-2 TGTGCCAGCAGCCGGGATAGGGACACTGAAGCTTTCTTT CASSRDRDTEAFF
once 18 TRBJ2-7 TRBD2 TRBV4-2 TGTGCCAGCAGCCTTTCCCTAACTACTAGCGGCCTATACTACGAGCAGTACTTC CASSLSLTTSGLYYEQYF
NA 12 TRBJ1-4 NA TRBV2 TGTGCCAGCAGTGTAGAGGGGGAAAAACTGTTTTTT CASSVEGEKLFF
NA 13 TRBJ1-5 NA TRBV18 TGTGCCAGCTCCCGGAGGGGTTTGCAGCCCCAGCATTTT CASSRRGLQPQHF